This T cell receptor beta chain originates from a study of control samples from healthy donors and cancer patients. Sequencing was performed with immunoSEQ multiplex PCR; in TCRdb, only in-frame clones are kept and a portion is missing. Here the sample spans 65,000 to 100,000 clones, around 87% being singletons. CDR1 is DFQATT, CDR2 SNEGSKA, per germline (reference sequence). The V and J ends lost 5 bases and 14 bases respectively, with 16 bases between them. The CDR3 loop spans 11 amino acids. The J gene is TRBJ2-1, the V gene TRBV20-1; D possibly corresponds to TRBD2 (6 bases). Sequencing used blood. This sequence was found in a man aged 45-65 years in good health. In nucleotides, the CDR3 is TGCAGTGCTCACGGGACTCCCAAAGAGTTCTTC. Encoded protein: CSAHGTPKEFF.